The rows below give T cell receptor beta chains drawn from one sample of a study of control samples from healthy donors and cancer patients. Method: immunoSEQ multiplex PCR; TCRdb's copy keeps in-frame clones and lacks some. The sample shows around 94,000 clones, approximately 90% of them seen only once. Sample: blood. These receptors were collected from a woman aged 45-65 years in good health. CDR3s include the opening cysteine and the closing phenylalanine or tryptophan. D genes are given only for firm matches. Size is stated for part of the rows, as once, few or many counts, or as a class when the clone is expanded.

>TRBJ1-3|TRBD1|-|TRBV6-5
CASRPGTGEITIYF
TGTGCCAGCAGACCCGGGACAGGGGAAATAACCATATATTTT
>TRBJ2-5|TRBD2|-|TRBV19
CASRGGRGLQETQYF
TGTGCCAGTAGGGGAGGGCGGGGACTTCAAGAGACCCAGTACTTC
>TRBJ1-3|-|-|TRBV9
CASSVKDRNTIYF
TGTGCCAGCAGCGTAAAAGACCGCAACACCATATATTTT
>TRBJ2-3|-|-|TRBV25-1
CASSPMGGFSTQYF
TGTGCCAGCAGTCCGATGGGGGGCTTTTCGACGCAGTATTTT
>TRBJ1-1|-|once|TRBV3-1/TRBV3-2
CASSQDSRGWRAEAFF
TGTGCCAGCAGCCAAGATTCTAGAGGGTGGAGGGCTGAAGCTTTCTTT
>TRBJ2-5|-|-|TRBV2
CASSDSRGGYGTQYF
TGTGCCAGCAGTGACTCGAGGGGGGGTTACGGGACCCAGTACTTC
>TRBJ2-7|-|-|TRBV24-1
CATSDSQVLPWRKYF
TGTGCCACCAGTGACTCACAGGTTCTTCCTTGGCGAAAGTACTTC
>TRBJ2-7|TRBD1|-|TRBV27
CASSSQTGGGYEQYF
TGTGCCAGCAGTTCCCAGACAGGGGGTGGCTACGAGCAGTACTTC
>TRBJ2-2|-|-|TRBV6-6
CASSFGNTGELFF
TGTGCCAGCAGTTTCGGGAACACCGGGGAGCTGTTTTTT
>TRBJ1-2|TRBD1|-|TRBV4-2
CASSQEFWTGGLGYTF
TGTGCCAGCAGCCAAGAGTTTTGGACAGGGGGGCTAGGCTACACCTTC
>TRBJ2-1|TRBD2|-|TRBV28
CASSHRSGPSYNEQFF
TGTGCCAGCAGTCACCGTAGCGGGCCTTCCTACAATGAGCAGTTCTTC
>TRBJ2-1|TRBD2|-|TRBV10-3
CAITGGGLAGRPNHNYNEQFF
TGTGCCATCACAGGAGGGGGACTAGCGGGGCGACCAAACCACAACTACAATGAGCAGTTCTTC
>TRBJ1-2|TRBD1|few|TRBV5-1
CASSLQGSYGYTF
TGCGCCAGCAGCTTACAGGGGAGTTATGGCTACACCTTC
>TRBJ2-3|-|-|TRBV16
CASSPRGSTDTQYF
TGTGCCAGCAGCCCCCGGGGCAGCACAGATACGCAGTATTTT
>TRBJ1-5|-|-|TRBV19
CASRSGTSRNQPQHF
TGTGCCAGTAGGTCCGGGACAAGTCGCAATCAGCCCCAGCATTTT
>TRBJ2-1|-|-|TRBV6-5
CASSYLGTSNEQFF
TGTGCCAGCAGTTACTTGGGGACTTCCAATGAGCAGTTCTTC
>TRBJ1-5|-|-|TRBV28
CASSLEGQPQHF
TGTGCCAGCAGTTTGGAAGGTCAGCCCCAGCATTTT
>TRBJ2-7|-|-|TRBV7-9
CASSGRDLTYEQYF
TGTGCCAGCAGCGGAAGGGACCTAACCTACGAGCAGTACTTC
>TRBJ2-7|-|-|TRBV28
CASSPSWGADYEQYF
TGTGCCAGCAGCCCCTCCTGGGGCGCAGACTACGAGCAGTACTTC
>TRBJ1-4|-|-|TRBV2
CASSAGPVEKLFF
TGTGCCAGCAGTGCAGGACCAGTGGAAAAACTGTTTTTT
>TRBJ2-7|-|-|TRBV6-5
CASRDSIGEREQYF
TGTGCCAGCAGAGACAGTATAGGTGAGAGGGAGCAGTACTTC
>TRBJ1-1|-|few|TRBV5-5
CASSLLAAVTEAFF
TGTGCCAGCAGCTTGCTGGCGGCCGTCACTGAAGCTTTCTTT
>TRBJ2-7|-|-|TRBV11-3
CASSLGSRSYEQYF
TGTGCCAGCAGCTTAGGGTCAAGGTCCTACGAGCAGTACTTC
>TRBJ1-4|-|-|TRBV6-2/TRBV6-3
CASSLGQEKLFF
TGTGCCAGCAGTCTTGGACAGGAAAAACTGTTTTTT
>TRBJ1-2|-|-|TRBV6-6
CASSPPRGQGTYGYTF
TGTGCCAGCAGTCCCCCCAGAGGCCAGGGTACCTATGGCTACACCTTC
>TRBJ1-1|TRBD1|-|TRBV6-2/TRBV6-3
CASSPGTGGLKTEAFF
TGTGCCAGCAGTCCCGGGACAGGGGGCTTGAAGACTGAAGCTTTCTTT
>TRBJ2-7|-|-|TRBV5-6
CASSLPQGGESYEQYF
TGTGCCAGCAGCTTACCACAGGGAGGAGAAAGCTACGAGCAGTACTTC
>TRBJ2-3|TRBD2|-|TRBV11-3
CASSPGTSGKEQYF
TGTGCCAGCAGCCCTGGGACTAGCGGGAAGGAGCAGTATTTT
>TRBJ2-3|TRBD2|-|TRBV2
CASSEAGLGSITQYF
TGTGCCAGCAGTGAAGCAGGACTAGGGAGCATAACGCAGTATTTT
>TRBJ2-3|TRBD2|-|TRBV7-2
CASSPERGRTDTQYF
TGTGCCAGCAGCCCTGAGCGGGGGCGCACAGATACGCAGTATTTT
>TRBJ1-2|-|-|TRBV4-2
CASSQVGSNYGYTF
TGTGCCAGCAGCCAAGTTGGGTCTAACTATGGCTACACCTTC
>TRBJ2-3|TRBD2|-|TRBV5-5
CASSPILTSGSSDTQYF
TGTGCCAGCAGCCCGATACTGACTAGCGGGAGCTCAGATACGCAGTATTTT
>TRBJ1-2|-|-|TRBV4-2
CASSQVAEGGIYGYTF
TGTGCCAGCAGCCAAGTAGCAGAAGGGGGGATCTATGGCTACACCTTC
>TRBJ1-2|TRBD1|once|TRBV28
CASSSAGTGFEKYGYTF
TGTGCCAGCAGTTCCGCCGGGACAGGGTTCGAAAAGTATGGCTACACCTTC
>TRBJ2-7|-|-|TRBV9
CASSVDGGRPYEQYF
TGTGCCAGCAGCGTAGACGGAGGGCGCCCCTACGAGCAGTACTTC
>TRBJ2-7|-|-|TRBV20-1
CSASARGVGVQYF
TGCAGTGCTAGTGCCCGCGGGGTAGGCGTGCAGTACTTC
>TRBJ2-5|TRBD1|-|TRBV6-1
CASSESRGRVETQYF
TGTGCCAGCAGTGAGAGCAGGGGGCGGGTGGAGACCCAGTACTTC